This entry is about one T cell receptor (beta chain). What this receptor recognizes is not known. No much larger clone is present one base from it, and per-base qualities are unavailable. Receptor amplification or capture employed the immunoSEQ multiplex PCR assay. RNA was extracted from all samples and reverse transcribed into cDNA, which served as template for TCR sequencing. SuperScript III was used to make first-strand cDNA, primed with a 2:1 mix of oligo-dT and random hexamers. A synthetic immune receptor repertoire was used to measure amplification bias, and any remaining bias was corrected computationally. The paper's data handling went like this. Raw reads were preprocessed for error removal, and CDR3 was defined according to IMGT conventions as running from the conserved cysteine to phenylalanine. Clonality was computed by normalizing Shannon entropy by log2 of the number of productive unique TCRs and subtracting the result from 1. Scalp TCRbeta sequences were cross-referenced with sorted blood CD4 and CD8 repertoires so that the CD4 or CD8 identity of scalp clones could be inferred. As stored in TCRdb, this immuneACCESS dataset retains in-frame rearrangements with V and J assigned. A fraction of the clones does not appear; measured against another copy, unresolved V genes explain less than half of the discrepancy, and the remainder lacks a known reason. V and J calls and clone size are given by that table; D and trimming were obtained from the DNA. The sample table holds about 140,000 clones, of which less than 65% were seen once. About 40% of the sample goes to the ten largest clones.

The data belong to a study of CD8+ T cells in alopecia areata (dated by TCRdb to 2016 to 2019). In terms of the full investigation: In both human patients and the C3H/HeJ mouse model, the study applied high-throughput TCRbeta sequencing to look at T cell clonal expansion in alopecia areata. Human TCRbeta sequencing covered scalp tissue and sorted CD4+ and CD8+ peripheral blood T cells from patchy and totalis/universalis alopecia areata patients and healthy controls. TCRbeta CDR3 regions were amplified by immunoSEQ multiplex PCR using 35 Vbeta forward and 13 Jbeta reverse primers. The RNA source kit depended on sample type: the PAXgene miRNA kit for fixed scalp, the miRNeasy kit for PBMCs, and the RNeasy kit for mouse skin. Clonality in the scalp was compared among normal scalp (n=4), patchy alopecia areata scalp (n=8), and alopecia totalis/universalis scalp (n=8). General findings and caveats noted by the study authors: Shared TCR sequences between patients were less evident than in mice, which may be partly attributable to HLA diversity in the patient population. Unlike mouse skin, where gammadelta T cells dominate, normal human skin contains resident alphabeta T cells that get sequenced too, which complicates analysis of the scalp TCR repertoire. Compared with normal scalp, lesional scalp had higher clonality and more expanded CD8+ clones, particularly in alopecia totalis/universalis, a pattern that suggests antigenic drive.

V sheds 5 bases and J sheds 4 bases, leaving 9 bases between their ends. The CDR3, from cysteine to phenylalanine, totals 13 residues. The retained sequence is limited to the CDR3, 39 bases, with the frame set at the first base. From the germline V gene, CDR1 is MGHDK and CDR2 is SYGVNS. PBMCs were isolated by density centrifugation and stained for CD3, CD4 and CD8, after which CD4+ and CD8+ T cells were sorted on a FACSAria. Unaffected controls provided scalp biopsies and blood samples. The sequenced sample consisted of CD8+ T cells sorted from blood. The chain was built from TRBV25-1 and TRBJ2-1; tentative D gene TRBD1, with 5 bases matching. This receptor was taken from a human donor in good health. The encoded CDR3 is CASSFPGYNEQFF. The DNA reads TGTGCCAGCAGTTTTCCAGGGTACAATGAGCAGTTCTTC.